Below are 13 T cell receptor beta chains sequenced from a single sample in a study of tumor and adjacent non-tumor tissue in lung cancer. The template was RNA from unsorted bulk tissue. The library came from three nested PCR rounds adapted from ARM-PCR protocols. TCRdb independently ran MiXCR on the multiplex PCR reads; one entry per CDR3 protein. The profile covers 110,000 or so distinct CDR3 sequences, with roughly 77% appearing a single time and roughly 35% taken by the ten largest. The sequencing sample was made of lung tumor tissue. The receptors were sampled from a woman aged 55-75 years with non-small cell lung cancer.

CDR3 sequence: CAWSSDSGGNQPQHF. The CDR3 bases are TGTGCCTGGAGTTCGGACAGTGGAGGCAATCAGCCCCAGCATTTT. The chain joins TRBV30 to TRBJ1-5, with a tentative D call TRBD1 (6 bases). V was clipped by 2 bases and J by 2 bases, with 13 bases between them. CDR1 is GTSNPN and CDR2 is SVGIG in the germline V gene (reference sequence). CDR3 size: 15 residues. The full variable domain, in which reference TRBV30 and TRBJ1-5 provide the parts outside the CDR3, is SQTIHQWPATLVQPVGSPLSLECTVEGTSNPNLYWYRQAAGRGLQLLFYSVGIGQISSEVPQNLSASRPQDRQFILSSKKLLLSDSGFYLCAWSSDSGGNQPQHFGDGTRLSIL.

To note about this clonotype: It may be a read error: a sequence one base away is much more abundant. The V and J genes are TRBV14 and TRBJ2-1; TRBD2 might be the D (5 bases). The CDR3 covers 16 residues. CDR1 and CDR2 from the germline V gene are SGHDN and FVKESK. CDR3 DNA: TGTGCCAGCAGCCAAGATCAAGGAGGAGTAAGGTATGAGCATTTCTTC. It encodes CASSQDQGGVRYEHFF.

The table lists this clonotype with a count of one. At one end the junction does not follow the germline gene, possibly because of a read error. The V call is TRBV6-6, the J call TRBJ2-2; TRBD1 is a possible D gene (7 bases). This CDR3 is built from 19 residues. From germline, CDR1 is MNHNY and CDR2 SVGAGI (reference sequence). CDR3 coding DNA: TGTGCCAGCAGTTACGGGACAGTCTATCGTGGTGGGAAGTGCGGGGAACTGTTTTTT. Its translation: CASSYGTVYRGGKCGELFF.

This clonotype was observed a few times. At one of its ends the junction is not consistent with the germline gene, which may arise from a read error. The chain combines TRBV11-2 with TRBJ1-6; D is uncertain. The V gene's germline CDR1 is SGHAT and CDR2 FQNNGV. The CDR3 covers 14 residues. DNA for the CDR3: TGTGTCAGCAGCTTAGAGGCAGGTAATTCACCCCTCCACTTT. It is translated as CVSSLEAGNSPLHF. Full variable domain (outside the CDR3, taken from reference TRBV11-2 and TRBJ1-6): EAGVAQSPRYKIIEKRQSVAFWCNPISGHATLYWYQQILGQGPKLLIQFQNNGVVDDSQLPKDRFSAERLKGVDSTLKIQPAKLEDSAVYLCVSSLEAGNSPLHFGNGTRLTVT.

The chain joins TRBV20-1 to TRBJ2-7; D is ambiguous. The CDR3 contains 13 residues. Germline V CDR1 and CDR2: DFQATT, SNEGSKA (reference sequence). Trimming shortened V by 8 bases and J by 2 bases, and 16 bases separated the two germline ends. CDR3: CSPRDVDTYEQYF. The CDR3 DNA reads as TGCAGTCCCCGTGACGTTGATACCTACGAGCAGTACTTC.

This clonotype was seen only a few times. Just one base apart from a much larger clone, this may be a read error. The genes are TRBV12-3 or TRBV12-4 and TRBJ2-7; TRBD1 agrees at 8 bases. CDR3 length: 13 amino acids. The CDR3 reads CASSPGTGYEHYF. CDR3 DNA: TGTGCCAGCAGTCCCGGGACAGGCTACGAGCATTACTTC.

The chain links TRBV24-1 to TRBJ1-6, with D tentatively TRBD1 (5 bases). Germline loops: CDR1 KGHDR, CDR2 SFDVKD. Trimming removed 5 bases at V and 6 bases at J, with 10 bases between. The CDR3 extends over 14 amino acids. The CDR3 bases are TGTGCCACCAGTGTGGGGGGTGGTAATTCACCCCTCCACTTT. Translating it yields CATSVGGGNSPLHF.

This clonotype was detected only once. A junction boundary mismatches the germline segment, possibly from a read error. V is TRBV11-2 and J is TRBJ1-6, with D unclear. Germline V gene sequence: CDR1 SGHAT, CDR2 FQNNGV. The CDR3 runs to 15 residues. This CDR3 reads CASSLQPSTNSPLHF. The CDR3 DNA reads TGTGCCAGTAGCTTACAACCCAGCACGAATTCACCCCTTCACTTT.

Remarks on this clonotype: One end of the junction varies from germline; a read error may be responsible. V and J are TRBV11-1 and TRBJ2-3; tentative D call: TRBD2 (7 bases). The CDR3 extends over 15 amino acids. Germline CDR1 SGHAT, CDR2 FQDESV (reference sequence). The CDR3 DNA reads as TGTGACAGCAGCTCGACGGGGGGCCCCCCAGATACGCATTATTTT. Protein: CDSSSTGGPPDTHYF.

On this clonotype itself: One end of the junction fails to match germline, which may point to a read error. V and J are TRBV11-2 and TRBJ2-3, with 7 bases identical to TRBD2. This CDR3 contains 14 residues. CDR1 is SGHAT and CDR2 is FQNNGV in the germline V gene. CDR3 coding DNA: TGTGCCAGCAGCCTGGGACTACTCACAGATATGCAGTATTTT. This codes for CASSLGLLTDMQYF.

A note on this clonotype: Just one base apart from a much larger clone, this may be a read error. The rearrangement joins TRBV7-8 to TRBJ1-6; D call uncertain. Trimming took off 7 bases at V and 10 bases at J, with 14 bases between the two ends. The CDR3 length is 13 residues. In germline, CDR1 is SGHVS, CDR2 FQNEAQ. CDR3 amino acids: CASNFGRKSPLHF. The CDR3, as DNA: TGTGCCAGCAACTTCGGCAGGAAATCACCCCTCCACTTT.

This clonotype was detected ten times or more. The chain has TRBV12-3 or TRBV12-4 and TRBJ1-2, with 8 bases aligning to TRBD1. This CDR3 is 13 amino acids long. V dropped 4 bases and J dropped 8; count of bases not matched to a gene: 6. The CDR3 loop is CASSSDRASGYTF. In DNA form, the CDR3 reads TGTGCCAGCAGTTCGGACAGGGCGTCCGGCTACACCTTC.

Notes on this clonotype: Because the CDR3 is missing its conserved closing phenylalanine or tryptophan, this is likely a read error. The chain employs TRBV20-1 and TRBJ2-2; 8 bases are shared with TRBD2. V lost 6 bases to trimming and J lost 0 bases; unmatched junction nucleotides: 12. Germline V gene sequence: CDR1 DFQATT, CDR2 SNEGSKA (reference sequence). The CDR3 extends over 17 amino acids. The CDR3 DNA reads as TGCAGTGCCCCAAGCCGGCGGGGGGCGTCGAACACCGGGGAGCTGTTTCTG. Translating gives CSAPSRRGASNTGELFL.